This TCR beta chain was captured in a study of technical replicates of blood from a few donors (dated by TCRdb to 2015 to 2018). This clone was recorded only once. Its antigen remains unidentified. Base qualities were left out, and no much larger clone turns up one base away. Library generation was performed with the immunoSEQ multiplex PCR assay. Imported from immuneACCESS, the table was reduced by TCRdb to in-frame sequences with V and J called. These copies leave out some clones; in studies compared against another copy, an unresolved V gene accounts for under half, and the cause of the remainder is not known. The sample has tens of thousands of clones on record, 90% to 95% of them singletons. The ten largest clones take up 0.39% of the sample. Measured from the cysteine to the phenylalanine, the CDR3 is 13 residues long. CDR3 DNA is the only sequence kept; it has 39 bases, read in frame from the first base. At the junction V is shortened by 6 bases and J by 4 bases, with 12 bases in between. CDR1 and CDR2, looked up from the germline V gene, are MNHEY and SVGAGI.

The sequence joins TRBV6-5 to TRBJ1-2; TRBD1 is a weak D gene call, 5 bases matching. Source material: T cells isolated from PBMCs. The receptor was derived from a human donor in good health. The CDR3 region reads CASRPGLSYGYTF. The DNA sequence reads TGTGCCAGCAGGCCGGGACTGAGCTATGGCTACACCTTC.